Sequencing of this T cell receptor (beta chain) was carried out in a study of PD-1 blockade in classical Hodgkin lymphoma. Overall study findings and caveats: In CD4+ cells, TCR diversity went up significantly by C4D1, but in CD8+ cells it did not.

All patients experienced relapse after autologous stem cell transplantation, and brentuximab vedotin exposure was variable. Using immunoSEQ multiplex PCR, the repertoire was profiled, and TCRdb retains in-frame clones only, with some absent. This repertoire shows tens of thousands of clones, around 85% found once; its top ten account for under 20%. The V end was cut by 0 bases, the J end by 4 bases, with 3 bases between. Germline values: CDR1 GTSNPN, CDR2 SVGIG (reference sequence). This CDR3 comprises 11 residues. Concerning this clone itself: The antigen is unknown.

The sequence derives from a human donor with classical Hodgkin lymphoma. The sequencing used peripheral blood mononuclear cells (PBMCs), collected at baseline. The J gene is TRBJ2-5, the V gene TRBV30, with unresolved D. CDR3: CAWSVRETQYF. Written as DNA, the CDR3 is TGTGCCTGGAGTGTACGAGAGACCCAGTACTTC. The variable domain in full, with the rest retrieved from reference TRBV30 and TRBJ2-5, is SQTIHQWPATLVQPVGSPLSLECTVEGTSNPNLYWYRQAAGRGLQLLFYSVGIGQISSEVPQNLSASRPQDRQFILSSKKLLLSDSGFYLCAWSVRETQYFGPGTRLLVL.